The rows below give T cell receptor beta chains drawn from one sample of a study of control samples from healthy donors and cancer patients. The method was immunoSEQ multiplex PCR; TCRdb's version includes in-frame clones alone and lacks a portion of them. The table shows about 97,000 clones, with about 90% occurring only once. The sequenced material came from blood. Receptors originate from a woman under 30 in good health. Each CDR3 is given with its conserved first and last residue. D genes are given only for firm matches. Clone size is stated in some rows and not others, as once, few, many or a class when expanded.

CDR3 protein: CASSTTSGGADEQFF; CDR3 DNA: TGTGCCAGCAGCACCACTAGCGGGGGGGCCGATGAGCAGTTCTTC; J gene: TRBJ2-1; D gene: TRBD2; clone size: .; V gene: TRBV3-1/TRBV3-2
CDR3 protein: CASTLRVDTQYF; CDR3 DNA: TGTGCCAGCACTCTCCGGGTAGATACGCAGTATTTT; J gene: TRBJ2-3; D gene: .; clone size: .; V gene: TRBV2
CDR3 protein: CASSIDLGATGNQPQHF; CDR3 DNA: TGTGCCAGTAGTATAGATCTCGGGGCGACGGGCAATCAGCCCCAGCATTTT; J gene: TRBJ1-5; D gene: .; clone size: .; V gene: TRBV19
CDR3 protein: CASSLTGYTEAFF; CDR3 DNA: TGTGCCAGCAGTTTAACAGGGTACACTGAAGCTTTCTTT; J gene: TRBJ1-1; D gene: .; clone size: .; V gene: TRBV27
CDR3 protein: CASSQGRTSGGDSPYF; CDR3 DNA: TGTGCCAGCAGCCAAGGAAGGACTAGCGGGGGGGACTCCCCGTACTTC; J gene: TRBJ2-7; D gene: TRBD2; clone size: .; V gene: TRBV3-1/TRBV3-2
CDR3 protein: CASEIQGRGGYTF; CDR3 DNA: TGTGCCAGTGAAATACAGGGTCGAGGCGGCTACACCTTC; J gene: TRBJ1-2; D gene: .; clone size: .; V gene: TRBV19
CDR3 protein: CASARRANVLTF; CDR3 DNA: TGTGCCAGCGCAAGGAGGGCCAACGTCCTGACTTTC; J gene: TRBJ2-6; D gene: .; clone size: .; V gene: TRBV2
CDR3 protein: CASSLGRENTEAFF; CDR3 DNA: TGTGCCAGCAGCCTAGGACGGGAGAACACTGAAGCTTTCTTT; J gene: TRBJ1-1; D gene: .; clone size: .; V gene: TRBV7-2
CDR3 protein: CASSKTSGGSNTQYF; CDR3 DNA: TGTGCCAGCAGCAAGACTAGCGGGGGTTCGAATACGCAGTATTTT; J gene: TRBJ2-3; D gene: TRBD2; clone size: once; V gene: TRBV3-1/TRBV3-2
CDR3 protein: CASSPQNRLGAEAFF; CDR3 DNA: TGTGCCAGCAGTCCCCAGAACAGGTTAGGCGCTGAAGCTTTCTTT; J gene: TRBJ1-1; D gene: .; clone size: .; V gene: TRBV27
CDR3 protein: CASSSGQQFF; CDR3 DNA: TGTGCCAGCAGTTCCGGACAGCAGTTCTTC; J gene: TRBJ2-1; D gene: .; clone size: .; V gene: TRBV12-3/TRBV12-4
CDR3 protein: CAWMSGTEGNTIYF; CDR3 DNA: TGTGCCTGGATGTCCGGGACGGAAGGAAACACCATATATTTT; J gene: TRBJ1-3; D gene: .; clone size: .; V gene: TRBV30
CDR3 protein: CASSEGARELFF; CDR3 DNA: TGTGCCAGCAGCGAGGGGGCCCGGGAGCTGTTTTTT; J gene: TRBJ2-2; D gene: TRBD1; clone size: .; V gene: TRBV5-4
CDR3 protein: CASSPGVVYEQYF; CDR3 DNA: TGTGCCAGCAGCCCGGGCGTAGTGTACGAGCAGTACTTC; J gene: TRBJ2-7; D gene: .; clone size: .; V gene: TRBV7-8
CDR3 protein: CASSLQGKNIQYF; CDR3 DNA: TGTGCCAGCAGTTTACAGGGCAAAAACATTCAGTACTTC; J gene: TRBJ2-4; D gene: .; clone size: .; V gene: TRBV27
CDR3 protein: CASSLGGIGTGELFF; CDR3 DNA: TGTGCCAGCAGCTTAGGGGGGATTGGCACCGGGGAGCTGTTTTTT; J gene: TRBJ2-2; D gene: .; clone size: .; V gene: TRBV11-2
CDR3 protein: CATSEPGAGYGYTF; CDR3 DNA: TGTGCCACCAGTGAACCGGGGGCCGGCTATGGCTACACCTTC; J gene: TRBJ1-2; D gene: .; clone size: .; V gene: TRBV24-1
CDR3 protein: CASSPLCRTGETQYF; CDR3 DNA: TGTGCCAGCAGCCCGCTGTGTAGGACGGGGGAGACCCAGTACTTC; J gene: TRBJ2-5; D gene: .; clone size: .; V gene: TRBV21-1
CDR3 protein: CAISWTGGRQDTQYF; CDR3 DNA: TGTGCCATCAGTTGGACAGGGGGCCGCCAGGATACGCAGTATTTT; J gene: TRBJ2-3; D gene: TRBD1; clone size: .; V gene: TRBV10-3
CDR3 protein: CASSFKWTAANEKLFF; CDR3 DNA: TGTGCCAGCAGCTTCAAGTGGACGGCGGCTAATGAAAAACTGTTTTTT; J gene: TRBJ1-4; D gene: .; clone size: once; V gene: TRBV5-6
CDR3 protein: CASSIRLAGGDGYTF; CDR3 DNA: TGTGCCAGTAGTATAAGGTTGGCAGGTGGGGATGGCTACACCTTC; J gene: TRBJ1-2; D gene: .; clone size: .; V gene: TRBV19
CDR3 protein: CASSVGSIGPGNTIYF; CDR3 DNA: TGTGCCAGCAGCGTAGGAAGTATAGGGCCTGGAAACACCATATATTTT; J gene: TRBJ1-3; D gene: .; clone size: once; V gene: TRBV9
CDR3 protein: CASSQDARAGQPQHF; CDR3 DNA: TGTGCCAGCAGCCAAGATGCCAGGGCGGGTCAGCCCCAGCATTTT; J gene: TRBJ1-5; D gene: .; clone size: .; V gene: TRBV3-1/TRBV3-2
CDR3 protein: CASSYTVLGGPYGYTF; CDR3 DNA: TGTGCCAGCAGTTACACCGTTTTGGGGGGTCCCTATGGCTACACCTTC; J gene: TRBJ1-2; D gene: .; clone size: .; V gene: TRBV6-5
CDR3 protein: CASSVRDREAFF; CDR3 DNA: TGTGCCAGCAGCGTAAGGGATAGGGAAGCTTTCTTT; J gene: TRBJ1-1; D gene: .; clone size: .; V gene: TRBV9
CDR3 protein: CASSPIKTDFSGNTIYF; CDR3 DNA: TGTGCCAGCAGTCCCATTAAGACAGACTTCTCTGGAAACACCATATATTTT; J gene: TRBJ1-3; D gene: .; clone size: .; V gene: TRBV27
CDR3 protein: CASSLWVGADNEKLFF; CDR3 DNA: TGCGCCAGCAGCCTGTGGGTGGGGGCCGATAATGAAAAACTGTTTTTT; J gene: TRBJ1-4; D gene: .; clone size: .; V gene: TRBV5-1
CDR3 protein: CASSLVRDGGQPQHF; CDR3 DNA: TGTGCCAGCAGCTTAGTCAGGGACGGGGGTCAGCCCCAGCATTTT; J gene: TRBJ1-5; D gene: .; clone size: .; V gene: TRBV7-6
CDR3 protein: CASRLPGGGGELFF; CDR3 DNA: TGTGCCAGCAGATTACCAGGGGGGGGCGGGGAGCTGTTTTTT; J gene: TRBJ2-2; D gene: .; clone size: .; V gene: TRBV28
CDR3 protein: CASSQEGAGGSTDTQYF; CDR3 DNA: TGCGCCAGCAGCCAAGAGGGCGCAGGGGGGAGCACAGATACGCAGTATTTT; J gene: TRBJ2-3; D gene: .; clone size: .; V gene: TRBV4-1
CDR3 protein: CASSVAGAEAFF; CDR3 DNA: TGTGCCAGCAGCGTGGCTGGAGCTGAAGCTTTCTTT; J gene: TRBJ1-1; D gene: .; clone size: .; V gene: TRBV9
CDR3 protein: CASSRDLTRETQYF; CDR3 DNA: TGTGCCAGCAGCCGGGACTTAACGCGGGAGACCCAGTACTTC; J gene: TRBJ2-5; D gene: .; clone size: .; V gene: TRBV3-1/TRBV3-2
CDR3 protein: CASGLAGPNTGELFF; CDR3 DNA: TGTGCTAGTGGTTTGGCAGGGCCGAACACCGGGGAGCTGTTTTTT; J gene: TRBJ2-2; D gene: .; clone size: .; V gene: TRBV12-5
CDR3 protein: CAWSVSPGRTGYTF; CDR3 DNA: TGTGCCTGGAGTGTAAGTCCCGGCAGAACCGGCTACACCTTC; J gene: TRBJ1-2; D gene: .; clone size: .; V gene: TRBV30
CDR3 protein: CASSRDSAQYF; CDR3 DNA: TGTGCCAGCAGTAGAGACTCGGCGCAGTACTTC; J gene: TRBJ2-7; D gene: .; clone size: .; V gene: TRBV12-3/TRBV12-4
CDR3 protein: CASSPRTGNPNYGYTF; CDR3 DNA: TGTGCCAGCAGCCCCCGGACAGGGAATCCAAACTATGGCTACACCTTC; J gene: TRBJ1-2; D gene: TRBD1; clone size: few; V gene: TRBV7-9
CDR3 protein: CASSLPSRALNQPQHF; CDR3 DNA: TGTGCCAGCAGTTTGCCGTCTCGGGCACTTAATCAGCCCCAGCATTTT; J gene: TRBJ1-5; D gene: .; clone size: .; V gene: TRBV6-2/TRBV6-3
CDR3 protein: CATSINLDNEQFF; CDR3 DNA: TGTGCCACCAGCATAAACTTGGACAATGAGCAGTTCTTC; J gene: TRBJ2-1; D gene: .; clone size: .; V gene: TRBV15
CDR3 protein: CASSVWAEYNSPLHF; CDR3 DNA: TGTGCCAGCAGCGTATGGGCTGAATATAATTCACCCCTCCACTTT; J gene: TRBJ1-6; D gene: .; clone size: .; V gene: TRBV9